Listed below are T cell receptor beta chains from one sample, sequenced in a study of T cell changes during pregnancy in multiple sclerosis. Libraries were prepared by immunoSEQ multiplex PCR; TCRdb keeps only in-frame clonotypes and omits some of them. The sample has 70,000 or so clones, 91% seen once. The sample consisted of peripheral blood, taken in the third trimester of pregnancy. The receptors stem from a female donor in good health, enrolled as a control in a pregnancy study. The CDR3 runs from the conserved cysteine through the conserved F or W. The order of the fields is J gene, clone size, D gene, V gene, CDR3 length, CDR3 protein, CDR3 DNA. D genes are given only for firm matches. The size entry is marked missing in some rows and otherwise reads once, few, many or a size class.

TRBJ1-6	.	.	TRBV5-1	16	CASSLVSTGRDSPLHF	TGCGCCAGCAGCTTGGTGTCAACGGGGAGGGATTCACCCCTCCACTTT
TRBJ2-2	.	.	TRBV25-1	13	CASSEFGALELFF	TGTGCCAGCAGTGAATTTGGGGCATTGGAGCTGTTTTTT
TRBJ1-1	.	.	TRBV18	14	CASSPRGGVAEAFF	TGTGCCAGCTCACCACGGGGGGGTGTCGCTGAAGCTTTCTTT
TRBJ2-5	.	TRBD2	TRBV11-2	16	CASSLETSGTQETQYF	TGTGCCAGCAGCTTAGAGACTAGCGGGACCCAAGAGACCCAGTACTTC
TRBJ2-5	.	.	TRBV5-1	16	CASSFEGGPQRETQYF	TGCGCCAGCAGCTTCGAAGGCGGGCCACAGAGGGAGACCCAGTACTTC
TRBJ1-1	.	.	TRBV14	15	CASSQDSFSNTEAFF	TGTGCCAGCAGCCAAGACTCGTTTTCGAACACTGAAGCTTTCTTT
TRBJ1-4	.	.	TRBV18	16	CASSPNSAGSNEKLFF	TGTGCCAGCTCACCAAATTCGGCAGGGTCAAATGAAAAACTGTTTTTT
TRBJ2-3	.	TRBD2	TRBV19	14	CATGLAGVTDTQYF	TGTGCCACCGGACTAGCGGGAGTCACAGATACGCAGTATTTT
TRBJ1-1	.	.	TRBV7-2	14	CASSGGQLNTEAFF	TGTGCCAGCAGCGGGGGACAACTGAACACTGAAGCTTTCTTT
TRBJ2-3	.	TRBD2	TRBV10-2	18	CASCGLAGAIRNTDTQYF	TGCGCCAGCTGTGGACTAGCGGGGGCCATTCGAAATACAGATACGCAGTATTTT
TRBJ1-5	.	.	TRBV10-3	15	CAISSGHFSNQPQHF	TGTGCCATCAGTTCGGGACACTTTAGCAATCAGCCCCAGCATTTT
TRBJ2-1	.	TRBD1	TRBV11-2	17	CASSLDRGQASYNEQFF	TGTGCCAGCAGCTTAGACCGAGGACAGGCGTCCTACAATGAGCAGTTCTTC
TRBJ2-5	.	TRBD2	TRBV5-1	14	CASRGGGPQETQYF	TGCGCCAGCAGGGGCGGGGGGCCCCAAGAGACCCAGTACTTC
TRBJ1-5	.	.	TRBV5-6	14	CASSTGHRNQPQHF	TGTGCCAGCAGCACGGGACACCGTAATCAGCCCCAGCATTTT
TRBJ1-1	.	TRBD1	TRBV5-6	14	CASGAGGPRTEAFF	TGTGCCAGCGGGGCAGGGGGACCAAGAACTGAAGCTTTCTTT
TRBJ2-3	.	TRBD2	TRBV4-1	16	CASSLAGGSGTDTQYF	TGCGCCAGCAGCCTTGCGGGGGGAAGTGGCACAGATACGCAGTATTTT
TRBJ2-1	.	TRBD2	TRBV6-5	15	CASSLAGVPYNEQFF	TGTGCCAGCAGTTTAGCGGGAGTACCCTACAATGAGCAGTTCTTC
TRBJ2-2	.	TRBD1	TRBV6-5	15	CASSLREQGAGELFF	TGTGCCAGCAGCCTCCGGGAACAGGGGGCCGGGGAGCTGTTTTTT
TRBJ1-1	.	.	TRBV5-1	14	CASSLGTGGTEAFF	TGCGCCAGCAGCTTGGGTACGGGAGGGACTGAAGCTTTCTTT
TRBJ1-2	.	TRBD1	TRBV18	14	CASSPGTGDYGYTF	TGTGCCAGCTCACCCGGCACAGGGGACTATGGCTACACCTTC
TRBJ1-1	.	TRBD1	TRBV7-6	14	CASSPGQGGTEAFF	TGTGCCAGCAGCCCGGGACAGGGAGGTACTGAAGCTTTCTTT
TRBJ1-5	few	TRBD1	TRBV27	16	CASSMGTGYSNQPQHF	TGTGCCAGCAGTATGGGGACAGGCTATAGCAATCAGCCCCAGCATTTT
TRBJ2-5	.	.	TRBV7-9	16	CASSSAEPSIEETQYF	TGTGCCAGCAGCTCAGCGGAGCCGAGTATTGAAGAGACCCAGTACTTC
TRBJ2-7	.	TRBD2	TRBV2	15	CASRMGTSGPYEQYF	TGTGCCAGCAGGATGGGGACTAGCGGCCCCTACGAGCAGTACTTC
TRBJ1-1	.	.	TRBV11-2	18	CASSLVRGGRGMNTEAFF	TGTGCCAGCAGCTTAGTCCGAGGGGGAAGGGGAATGAACACTGAAGCTTTCTTT
TRBJ1-4	.	.	TRBV19	14	CASSPGGSPEKLFF	TGTGCCAGTAGTCCGGGGGGGAGCCCGGAAAAACTGTTTTTT
TRBJ2-3	.	TRBD2	TRBV5-1	15	CASSLVGGVIDTQYF	TGCGCCAGCAGCTTGGTGGGGGGGGTGATCGATACGCAGTATTTT
TRBJ1-2	.	.	TRBV6-1	13	CASRQWGGEGYTF	TGTGCCAGCAGACAATGGGGGGGAGAGGGCTACACCTTC
TRBJ2-7	once	TRBD1	TRBV4-1	14	CASSQAGPRGEQYF	TGCGCCAGCAGCCAAGCGGGCCCCAGGGGGGAGCAGTACTTC
TRBJ1-4	.	.	TRBV5-4	15	CASSWMGAANEKLFF	TGTGCCAGCAGCTGGATGGGGGCAGCTAATGAAAAACTGTTTTTT